Presented here are 14 T cell receptor beta chains from one specimen sequenced in a study of OX40 agonist ivuxolimab in advanced cancers. The method was immunoSEQ multiplex PCR; TCRdb's version includes in-frame clones alone and lacks a portion of them. The repertoire consists of tens of thousands of clones, with 65% to 85% occurring once and the leading ten covering around a fifth. The sample consisted of CD4+ or CD8+ T cells sorted from blood, taken in a trial of the OX40 agonist ivuxolimab. These receptors were collected from an adult with an advanced solid tumor such as melanoma, head and neck, liver or kidney cancer.

The chain uses TRBV9 and TRBJ2-1, with D perhaps TRBD1 or TRBD2 (5 bases each). Germline CDR1 reads SGDLS; CDR2 reads YYNGEE. The CDR3 is made up of 15 amino acids. The V end was cut by 1 base, the J end by 4 bases, with 12 bases between. The CDR3 nucleotides read TGTGCCAGCAGCGTAAAAGGGGACGATTACAATGAGCAGTTCTTC. Its protein is CASSVKGDDYNEQFF.

This clone was detected once. The rearrangement joins TRBV10-3 to TRBJ1-4; D unresolved. V was trimmed by 0 bases and J by 5 bases, leaving 10 bases between them. This CDR3 comprises 15 residues. The germline V gene has CDR1 ENHRY and CDR2 SYGVKD. The chain's CDR3 is CAISESSGLNEKLFF. CDR3 bases: TGTGCCATCAGTGAGTCTAGCGGATTGAATGAAAAACTGTTTTTT.

The chain recombines TRBV5-6 with TRBJ2-7; weak D call: TRBD2 (6 bases). The CDR3 length is 13 residues. The V end was cut by 3 bases, the J end by 7 bases, with 14 bases between. CDR1 is SGHDT, CDR2 YYEEEE, per germline. In DNA, the CDR3 is TGTGCCAGCAGCTGGAAAGGGACTTGGGAGCAGTACTTC. Translating it yields CASSWKGTWEQYF.

V usage is TRBV6-6 and J usage is TRBJ2-3; D gene unclear. The V gene lost 1 base and the J gene lost 2 bases, with 10 bases spanning the gap. This CDR3 has 15 amino acids. CDR1 and CDR2 from the germline V gene are MNHNY and SVGAGI (reference sequence). Here the CDR3 reads CASSYLQRHTDTQYF. The CDR3 region has the DNA TGTGCCAGCAGTTACTTACAGCGTCACACAGATACGCAGTATTTT.

This chain uses TRBV27 with TRBJ2-7; 9 bases are a match to TRBD1. V shed 4 bases, J shed 6 bases, and the junction held 4 bases outside the gene matches. The CDR3 covers 13 residues. Germline lookup yields CDR1 MNHEY and CDR2 SMNVEV (reference sequence). CDR3 DNA: TGTGCCAGCAGTTACGGGGGACAGGGCGAGCAGTACTTC. Translation: CASSYGGQGEQYF.

The chain couples TRBV4-3 to TRBJ2-3; 8 bases agree with TRBD1. Germline V gives CDR1 LGHNA, CDR2 YSLEER. The CDR3 is made up of 14 amino acids. V gave up 4 bases and J gave up 5 bases; unmatched junction bases: 5. This chain's CDR3 is CASSRGQGRDTQYF. The CDR3 nucleotides read TGCGCCAGCAGCCGAGGACAGGGACGAGATACGCAGTATTTT.

J is TRBJ2-1 and V is TRBV11-2, with 9 bases lining up with TRBD2. With 5 bases clipped from V and 12 bases from J, the junction kept 17 bases outside the gene matches. CDR3 length: 16 amino acids. CDR1 is SGHAT, CDR2 FQNNGV, per germline. The chain's CDR3 is CASSGAGTSFRVGQFF. The DNA of the CDR3 is TGTGCCAGCAGCGGGGCCGGGACTAGCTTTCGAGTCGGGCAGTTCTTC.

The chain uses TRBV7-2 and TRBJ1-3; no clear D. Per the germline V gene, CDR1 is SGHTA and CDR2 is FQGNSA. The ends were cut back, 5 bases at V and 0 bases at J, with 17 bases in the middle. The CDR3 consists of 17 residues. The DNA for the CDR3 is TGTGCCAGCAGCGTAACCTTGGATGGACTCTCTGGAAACACCATATATTTT. The encoded protein is CASSVTLDGLSGNTIYF.

A few counts support this clone. In nucleotides, the CDR3 is TGTGCCAGCAGTGAACGTCCCCTCGCGGGCTACGAGCAGTACTTC. Its protein product is CASSERPLAGYEQYF. The chain uses TRBV6-1 and TRBJ2-7, with D possibly being TRBD2 (5 bases). CDR3 length: 15 amino acids. With 2 bases removed from V and 3 bases from J, the gap between germline ends came to 14 bases. From germline, CDR1 is MNHNS and CDR2 SASEGT.

This clone has a single count. The chain is built from TRBV6-6 and TRBJ2-3; D is undetermined. Per germline, CDR1 MNHNY and CDR2 SVGAGI (reference sequence). The CDR3 is made up of 15 amino acids. The V end lost 2 bases, the J end lost 2 bases, and 11 bases lay between the germline ends. The CDR3 here is CASSYASLVTDTQYF. Written as DNA, the CDR3 is TGTGCCAGCAGTTACGCCTCCTTAGTCACAGATACGCAGTATTTT.

The chain recombines TRBV7-9 with TRBJ2-3, with D possibly matching TRBD2 (6 bases). The CDR3 runs to 16 residues. Per germline, CDR1 SEHNR and CDR2 FQNEAQ (reference sequence). Between the trimmed V and J ends, which lost 3 bases and 4 bases, there was a span of 17 bases. The CDR3 protein is CASSLTGLGDADTQYF. CDR3 in DNA: TGTGCCAGCAGCTTGACGGGACTCGGGGACGCAGATACGCAGTATTTT.

The chain employs TRBV11-2 and TRBJ2-7; 9 bases are a match to TRBD1. The ends lost 5 bases at V and 3 bases at J; junction bases unmatched: 5. The germline V gene has CDR1 SGHAT and CDR2 FQNNGV. The length of the CDR3 is 14 residues. The CDR3 loop is CASSPGQGFYEQYF. The CDR3, as DNA: TGTGCCAGCAGCCCGGGACAGGGTTTCTACGAGCAGTACTTC.

To note about this clone: Sequence at one end of the junction differs from germline and may be a read error. The V call is TRBV5-6, the J call TRBJ2-3; 9 bases fit TRBD1. Per germline, CDR1 SGHDT and CDR2 YYEEEE. The CDR3 is 17 residues long. DNA of the CDR3: TGTGCCGGCAGCTTAAAATCCGGGACAGGGACTACAGATACGCAGTATTTT. This encodes CAGSLKSGTGTTDTQYF.

Worth noting for this clone: The sample has other DNA sequences that encode this CDR3 too. This rearrangement joins TRBV7-8 to TRBJ1-5, with a weak D call TRBD1 (6 bases). This CDR3 comprises 14 residues. The germline V gene has CDR1 SGHVS and CDR2 FQNEAQ. Trimming left V 5 bases short and J 1 base short, with 9 bases between. The CDR3 is CASSPTGSNQPQHF. DNA of the CDR3: TGTGCCAGCAGCCCCACAGGGAGCAATCAGCCCCAGCATTTT.